The next 22 T cell receptor beta chains were all read from a single sample in a study of PD-1 blockade in classical Hodgkin lymphoma. Each patient relapsed following autologous stem cell transplantation, and prior brentuximab vedotin exposure differed. Thawed PBMCs supplied CD8+ T cells via magnetic negative selection. Sequencing was performed with immunoSEQ multiplex PCR; in TCRdb, only in-frame clones are kept and a portion is missing. Among 10,000 to 15,000 clones listed, roughly three quarters were seen once. The starting material was CD8+ T cells from blood, obtained at baseline. All receptors derive from a human donor with classical Hodgkin lymphoma.

This clone was recorded once. The rearrangement links TRBV5-4 to TRBJ2-5, with 8 bases fitting TRBD2. CDR1 SGHNT and CDR2 YYREEE come from the germline V gene (reference sequence). This CDR3 comprises 16 residues. V lost 4 bases and J lost 5; bases outside the gene matches: 13. CDR3 DNA: TGTGCCAGCAGCGGGCCCCGGGGGGGGGCGTTTGAGACCCAGTACTTC. It yields the protein CASSGPRGGAFETQYF.

CDR3 in DNA: TGTGCCAGCAGCTTAGGAGACAAGGATAACTACGAGCAGTACTTC. Its translation: CASSLGDKDNYEQYF. V is TRBV7-6 and J is TRBJ2-7; D is unclear. The CDR3 totals 15 residues. Germline CDR1 and CDR2: SGHVS and FNYEAQ. Trimming took 1 base from V and 3 from J, leaving 13 bases between them.

This clone was seen a single time. This rearrangement joins TRBV13 to TRBJ2-7, with D perhaps matching TRBD1 or TRBD2 (6 bases each). The CDR3 has 12 residues. Germline V CDR1 and CDR2: PRHDT, FYEKMQ (reference sequence). V lost 4 bases, J lost 7 bases, and 11 bases lay in between. The CDR3, as DNA: TGTGCCAGCAGCTCGGGGGCTTGGGAGCAGTACTTC. It specifies CASSSGAWEQYF.

J is TRBJ2-1 and V is TRBV9, with 8 nucleotides matching TRBD2. V was clipped by 1 base and J by 6 bases; unmatched bases: 9. This CDR3 contains 16 residues. Germline values: CDR1 SGDLS, CDR2 YYNGEE. The chain's CDR3 is CASSVSFGGAANEQFF. CDR3 in DNA: TGTGCCAGCAGCGTATCGTTCGGGGGGGCGGCCAATGAGCAGTTCTTC.

The genes are TRBV11-2 and TRBJ1-2; D gene ambiguous. The CDR3 is 16 residues long. V lost 0 bases, J lost 0 bases, and 11 bases lay in between. The germline CDR1 and CDR2 sequences are SGHAT and FQNNGV. The CDR3 sequence is CASSLEEKVPNYGYTF. The CDR3 DNA reads as TGTGCCAGCAGCTTAGAAGAGAAGGTACCTAACTATGGCTACACCTTC.

The J gene is TRBJ2-7, the V gene TRBV10-3; 9 bases line up with TRBD2. J gave up 3 bases and V 0 bases, and 9 bases lay outside the gene matches. This CDR3 spans 17 amino acids. Germline values: CDR1 ENHRY, CDR2 SYGVKD. The CDR3 spells CAISESWFRGGGYEQYF. The DNA of the CDR3 is TGTGCCATCAGTGAGTCGTGGTTCCGCGGGGGGGGCTACGAGCAGTACTTC.

The gene calls are TRBV30 and TRBJ2-1, with 7 bases aligning to TRBD2. After removal of 0 bases from V and 6 bases from J, the junction contained 8 bases not matched to a gene. The CDR3 is made up of 15 amino acids. From germline, CDR1 is GTSNPN and CDR2 SVGIG (reference sequence). CDR3 in amino acids: CAWSVGQGGVNEQFF. In nucleotides, the CDR3 is TGTGCCTGGAGTGTGGGGCAGGGAGGGGTCAATGAGCAGTTCTTC. Complete variable domain (other parts from reference TRBV30 and TRBJ2-1): SQTIHQWPATLVQPVGSPLSLECTVEGTSNPNLYWYRQAAGRGLQLLFYSVGIGQISSEVPQNLSASRPQDRQFILSSKKLLLSDSGFYLCAWSVGQGGVNEQFFGPGTRLTVL.

This clone occurred once. The chain joins TRBV11-2 to TRBJ1-2, with no clear D. Germline assignment: CDR1 SGHAT and CDR2 FQNNGV. The V end lost 3 bases, the J end lost 2 bases, and 16 bases lay between the germline ends. The CDR3 contains 16 residues. CDR3 DNA: TGTGCCAGCAGCTTCAAACGACGAGGAGGGAACTATGGCTACACCTTC. The encoded protein is CASSFKRRGGNYGYTF.

This chain connects TRBV9 to TRBJ2-6; no definite D call. The length of the CDR3 is 18 residues. V was cut by 2 bases and J by 0 bases, with 15 bases left in between. Germline values: CDR1 SGDLS, CDR2 YYNGEE. Here the CDR3 reads CASSVEQISVSGANVLTF. DNA for the CDR3: TGTGCCAGCAGCGTTGAACAAATTTCCGTCTCTGGGGCCAACGTCCTGACTTTC.

The chain links TRBV7-9 to TRBJ1-2; tentatively, D is TRBD1 (5 bases). This CDR3 contains 13 residues. Trimming left V 5 bases short and J 4 bases short, with 11 bases between. From germline, CDR1 is SEHNR and CDR2 FQNEAQ (reference sequence). CDR3 nucleotide sequence: TGTGCCAGCAGCCCCCCAGGGTCCTATGGCTACACCTTC. Translated: CASSPPGSYGYTF. The full variable domain, completed using reference TRBV7-9 and TRBJ1-2, is DTGVSQNPRHKITKRGQNVTFRCDPISEHNRLYWYRQTLGQGPEFLTYFQNEAQLEKSRLLSDRFSAERPKGSFSTLEIQRTEQGDSAMYLCASSPPGSYGYTFGSGTRLTVV.

CDR3 protein: CASSYSWASSYEQYF. In nucleotides, the CDR3 is TGTGCCAGCAGTTACTCCTGGGCCAGCTCCTACGAGCAGTACTTC. The genes are TRBV6-5 and TRBJ2-7; no reliable D call. This CDR3 is built from 15 residues. The V gene's germline CDR1 is MNHEY and CDR2 SVGAGI. The germline V and J ends were trimmed by 0 bases and 0 bases, with 9 bases remaining between them.

The V call is TRBV9, the J call TRBJ1-2, with D unclear. Trimming shortened V by 3 bases and J by 4 bases, and 7 bases separated the two germline ends. Germline assignment: CDR1 SGDLS and CDR2 YYNGEE. The CDR3 consists of 12 residues. The CDR3, as DNA: TGTGCCAGCAGCGCTGGCCTCTATGGCTACACCTTC. Residues: CASSAGLYGYTF.

The chain is built from TRBV9 and TRBJ2-3; D not certain. The CDR3 has 14 residues. The germline V gene encodes CDR1 SGDLS and CDR2 YYNGEE. V shed 0 bases and J shed 2 bases, with 7 bases lying between them. The CDR3 bases are TGTGCCAGCAGCGTAGTAAGAAACACAGATACGCAGTATTTT. Its translation: CASSVVRNTDTQYF. The variable domain in full, with the rest retrieved from reference TRBV9 and TRBJ2-3, is DSGVTQTPKHLITATGQRVTLRCSPRSGDLSVYWYQQSLDQGLQFLIQYYNGEERAKGNILERFSAQQFPDLHSELNLSSLELGDSALYFCASSVVRNTDTQYFGPGTRLTVL.

The chain combines TRBV28 with TRBJ1-4, with D perhaps matching TRBD1 (5 bases). Germline V CDR1 and CDR2: MDHEN, SYDVKM. CDR3 size: 16 residues. V shed 4 bases and J shed 4 bases, with 16 bases lying between them. This chain's CDR3 is CASSSGTLTLNEKLFF. The CDR3, as DNA: TGTGCCAGCAGTTCCGGGACGCTAACTCTTAATGAAAAACTGTTTTTT.

The V call is TRBV5-6, the J call TRBJ2-4, with 11 bases matching TRBD1. V was clipped by 4 bases and J by 6 bases; unmatched bases: 3. Germline V gene lookup returns CDR1 SGHDT and CDR2 YYEEEE. The CDR3 consists of 14 residues. Here the CDR3 DNA reads TGTGCCAGCAGCACCGGGACAGGGGGAAACATTCAGTACTTC. It specifies CASSTGTGGNIQYF. Full variable domain (remainder filled in from reference TRBV5-6 and TRBJ2-4): DAGVTQSPTHLIKTRGQQVTLRCSPKSGHDTVSWYQQALGQGPQFIFQYYEEEERQRGNFPDRFSGHQFPNYSSELNVNALLLGDSALYLCASSTGTGGNIQYFGAGTRLSVL.

The V gene is TRBV30, the J gene TRBJ2-7; D is unclear. This CDR3 has 13 amino acids. V gave up 3 bases and J gave up 7 bases, with 16 bases separating them. CDR1 and CDR2 (germline): GTSNPN, SVGIG (reference sequence). Written as DNA, the CDR3 is TGTGCCTGGAGGGTCCCCAGCGCCCTGGAGCAGTACTTC. This sequence encodes CAWRVPSALEQYF.

The chain carries TRBV7-7 and TRBJ2-5, with D possibly being TRBD2 (6 bases). In germline, CDR1 is SSHAT, CDR2 FNYEAQ (reference sequence). Deletions cut 2 bases from V and 1 base from J, with 11 bases between. The CDR3 is 15 amino acids. The CDR3 region has the DNA TGTGCCAGCAGCTTATACGGGGGTACCCAAGAGACCCAGTACTTC. Its translation is CASSLYGGTQETQYF.

The chain couples TRBV9 to TRBJ2-7, with TRBD1 as a possible D gene (5 bases). CDR3 length: 15 residues. V was pared by 0 bases and J by 3 bases, with 13 bases between. Germline CDR1 is SGDLS and CDR2 is YYNGEE. In DNA, the CDR3 is TGTGCCAGCAGCGTAGCTTGGGGCAGGGACTACGAGCAGTACTTC. As protein: CASSVAWGRDYEQYF.

The chain recombines TRBV4-2 with TRBJ1-6; 9 nucleotides align to TRBD1. V dropped 4 bases and J dropped 2; count of bases not matched to a gene: 3. The germline V gene has CDR1 LGHNA and CDR2 YNFKEQ. The CDR3 spans 16 residues. The CDR3 spells CASSPTGGAYNSPLHF. CDR3 nucleotides: TGTGCCAGCAGCCCGACAGGGGGTGCCTATAATTCACCCCTCCACTTT.

There are a few counts of this clone. The rearrangement links TRBV28 to TRBJ2-1, with a tentative D call TRBD2 (6 bases). This CDR3 is built from 12 residues. Germline-derived CDR1 and CDR2 are MDHEN and SYDVKM. V was cut by 3 bases and J by 6 bases, with 6 bases left in between. The CDR3 nucleotides are TGTGCCAGCAGTTTGGAGGGCAATGAGCAGTTCTTC. Protein: CASSLEGNEQFF.

The CDR3 reads CASSGGLAVYETQYF. CDR3 bases: TGTGCCAGCAGTGGGGGACTAGCGGTGTATGAGACCCAGTACTTC. The genes are TRBV9 and TRBJ2-5, with 11 nucleotides matching TRBD2. CDR1 and CDR2 from the germline V gene are SGDLS and YYNGEE. CDR3 length equals 15 residues. With 5 bases clipped from V and 5 bases from J, the junction kept 8 bases outside the gene matches.

The rearrangement joins TRBV6-6 to TRBJ2-7; D gene uncertain. CDR3 length: 13 residues. Germline V gene data show CDR1 as MNHNY and CDR2 as SVGAGI (reference sequence). The V and J ends lost 6 bases and 2 bases respectively, with 11 bases between them. The CDR3 DNA reads as TGTGCCAGCAGCTTCACAGCCGCCTACGAGCAGTACTTC. Protein sequence: CASSFTAAYEQYF.